The 20 T cell receptor beta chains below come from one sample, sequenced in a study of cytomegalovirus exposure and HLA in healthy donors. This PCR relied on a set of 60 Vbeta primers and 13 Jbeta primers. Sequencing used immunoSEQ multiplex PCR; TCRdb keeps in-frame clones, though not all of them. The listing records around 200,000 clones. The sequenced sample consisted of PBMCs. The receptors stem from a girl aged 2-10 years in good health and CMV-seropositive.

The rearrangement joins TRBV28 to TRBJ1-1; D is uncertain. V lost 7 bases and J lost 7, with 16 bases in between. The CDR3 has 13 amino acids. The germline V gene encodes CDR1 MDHEN and CDR2 SYDVKM. The CDR3, as DNA: TGTGCCAGCAACCCGGGAACAACAGATGAAGCTTTCTTT. Encoded protein: CASNPGTTDEAFF.

The rearrangement uses TRBV2 and TRBJ2-3; possibly TRBD2 for D (7 bases). With 9 bases removed from V and 3 bases from J, the gap between germline ends came to 16 bases. The CDR3 contains 14 residues. Germline V lookup: CDR1 SNHLY, CDR2 FYNNEI. The CDR3 spells CARAGGAVTDTQYF. As DNA, the CDR3 is TGTGCCAGAGCTGGGGGGGCGGTTACAGATACGCAGTATTTT.

The chain has TRBV2 and TRBJ2-5; D gene ambiguous. CDR3 length: 12 amino acids. Germline V gene data show CDR1 as SNHLY and CDR2 as FYNNEI. The V and J ends lost 6 bases and 0 bases respectively, with 5 bases between them. The CDR3: CASRTYQETQYF. The DNA of the CDR3 is TGTGCCAGCAGGACTTACCAAGAGACCCAGTACTTC.

Points on this clone: At one end the junction does not follow the germline gene, possibly because of a read error. The V gene is TRBV7-7, the J gene TRBJ1-4; 8 bases agree with TRBD1. CDR1 is SSHAT and CDR2 is FNYEAQ in the germline V gene (reference sequence). The CDR3 sequence is 14 residues long. CDR3 nucleotides: TGTGCTAGCAGACCAGACAGGGGATGGGAAAAACTGTTTTTT. As protein: CASRPDRGWEKLFF.

The CDR3 DNA reads TGCGCCAGCAGTATCCGGGGCGAGCAGTACTTC. Residues: CASSIRGEQYF. This chain links TRBV10-1 with TRBJ2-7; D is perhaps TRBD2 (5 bases). With 5 bases removed from V and 6 bases from J, the gap between germline ends came to 8 bases. Germline V CDR1 and CDR2: WNHNN, SYGVQD (reference sequence). CDR3 length equals 11 residues.

The gene calls are TRBV5-6 and TRBJ1-2; 8 nucleotides line up with TRBD1. Per the germline V gene, CDR1 is SGHDT and CDR2 is YYEEEE. Trimming cost V 4 bases and J 2 bases; bases outside gene matches: 4. CDR3 length: 14 residues. CDR3 in amino acids: CASSPGTGNYGYTF. The CDR3 DNA sequence: TGTGCCAGCAGCCCTGGGACAGGAAACTATGGCTACACCTTC.

The chain recombines TRBV10-2 with TRBJ1-5, with no clear D. This CDR3 comprises 12 residues. Germline V gene sequence: CDR1 WSHSY, CDR2 SAAADI. Trimming took off 4 bases at V and 4 bases at J, with 5 bases between the two ends. The CDR3 sequence: CASSGENQPQHF. CDR3 DNA sequence: TGCGCCAGCAGTGGGGAGAATCAGCCCCAGCATTTT.

This rearrangement joins TRBV5-6 to TRBJ2-3; tentative D call: TRBD2 (6 bases). Between the trimmed V and J ends, which lost 4 bases and 5 bases, there was a span of 11 bases. This CDR3 contains 13 residues. Looked up from germline, CDR1 is SGHDT and CDR2 is YYEEEE. The CDR3 loop reads CASSIGTLDTQYF. The CDR3 nucleotides are TGTGCCAGCAGCATCGGGACTCTAGATACGCAGTATTTT.

The rearrangement links TRBV19 to TRBJ2-3; 8 bases are a match to TRBD2. The CDR3 has 19 amino acids. Germline CDR1 LNHDA, CDR2 SQIVND (reference sequence). V was clipped by 3 bases and J by 1 base; unmatched bases: 15. The CDR3 bases are TGTGCCAGTAGTATCACCCCGGACGGAGGTAGCGGGGGCACAGATACGCAGTATTTT. Translated, it gives CASSITPDGGSGGTDTQYF.

The chain joins TRBV5-4 to TRBJ2-1, with 13 bases lining up with TRBD2. CDR1 is SGHNT, CDR2 YYREEE, per germline (reference sequence). The CDR3 contains 15 residues. V trimming: 4 bases; J trimming: 7 bases; junction bases outside the gene matches: 5. CDR3 bases: TGTGCCAGCAGCATCGGGACTAGCGGGAAAAATGAGCAGTTCTTC. This sequence encodes CASSIGTSGKNEQFF.

This chain connects TRBV11-3 to TRBJ2-1, with 8 bases that match TRBD2. V lost 3 bases to trimming and J lost 2 bases; unmatched junction nucleotides: 3. CDR1 SGHNT and CDR2 YENEEA come from the germline V gene. CDR3 size: 15 residues. The DNA of the CDR3 is TGTGCCAGCAGCTTCACTAGCGGAACCTACAATGAGCAGTTCTTC. It specifies CASSFTSGTYNEQFF.

V usage is TRBV29-1 and J usage is TRBJ2-1, with D perhaps matching TRBD2 (6 bases). CDR1 SQVTM and CDR2 ANQGSEA come from the germline V gene. V was trimmed by 4 bases and J by 2 bases, leaving 9 bases between them. This CDR3 has 13 residues. The CDR3 loop reads CSVGRDAYNEQFF. CDR3 in DNA: TGCAGCGTTGGGCGGGACGCCTACAATGAGCAGTTCTTC.

This chain connects TRBV28 to TRBJ1-5, with a possible D match to TRBD1 (6 bases). Trimming stripped 6 bases from V and 1 base from J, with 10 bases between. Germline V gives CDR1 MDHEN, CDR2 SYDVKM. The CDR3 consists of 14 residues. CDR3 sequence: CASRLTGSNQPQHF. CDR3 coding DNA: TGTGCCAGCAGACTAACAGGGAGCAATCAGCCCCAGCATTTT.

For the CDR3, the DNA is TGCGCCAGCACCCGAGAGACTAGCGGGCCCTACAATGAGCAGTTCTTC. It is translated as CASTRETSGPYNEQFF. The chain carries TRBV4-1 and TRBJ2-1; TRBD2 matches 10 bases. CDR1 is MGHRA, CDR2 YSYEKL, per germline. This CDR3 has 16 amino acids. V lost 7 bases and J lost 2; bases outside the gene matches: 8.

This sequence joins TRBV6-1 and TRBJ1-4; 9 positions agree with TRBD1. This CDR3 comprises 13 residues. J was trimmed by 5 bases and V by 10 bases; bases with no gene match: 5. Germline V gene lookup returns CDR1 MNHNS and CDR2 SASEGT. CDR3: CATSGTGNEKLFF. The CDR3 DNA is TGTGCCACTTCCGGGACAGGGAATGAAAAACTGTTTTTT.

The CDR3 nucleotides read TGTGCCAGCAGCTGGGGGACAGGGGGAGTTATCGGTCAGCCCCAGCATTTT. The encoded protein is CASSWGTGGVIGQPQHF. The chain carries TRBV5-6 and TRBJ1-5; 11 bases are shared with TRBD1. Germline CDR1 reads SGHDT; CDR2 reads YYEEEE. This CDR3 is 17 amino acids long. V gave up 3 bases and J gave up 6 bases; unmatched junction bases: 11. Variable domain in full (rest from reference TRBV5-6 and TRBJ1-5): DAGVTQSPTHLIKTRGQQVTLRCSPKSGHDTVSWYQQALGQGPQFIFQYYEEEERQRGNFPDRFSGHQFPNYSSELNVNALLLGDSALYLCASSWGTGGVIGQPQHFGDGTRLSIL.

The V gene is TRBV7-3, the J gene TRBJ2-2; TRBD1 matches 9 bases. V lost 5 bases and J lost 6; bases outside the gene matches: 19. This CDR3 region has 19 residues. CDR1 is SGHTA and CDR2 is FQGTGA in the germline V gene. CDR3 in amino acids: CASSPMIRQGQGFSGELFF. The CDR3 DNA follows: TGTGCCAGCAGCCCTATGATTCGGCAGGGACAGGGTTTTTCCGGGGAGCTGTTTTTT.

The gene calls are TRBV9 and TRBJ2-3, with D perhaps TRBD2 (5 bases). V lost 0 bases to trimming and J lost 5 bases, with 13 bases between them. This CDR3 is 15 amino acids long. CDR1 is SGDLS and CDR2 is YYNGEE in the germline V gene. The CDR3 DNA is TGTGCCAGCAGCGTAGGGTGGGAGAGCGGAGATACGCAGTATTTT. This codes for CASSVGWESGDTQYF.

The chain carries TRBV27 and TRBJ2-1; 10 nucleotides align to TRBD2. Per germline, CDR1 MNHEY and CDR2 SMNVEV (reference sequence). V lost 0 bases to trimming and J lost 2 bases; unmatched junction nucleotides: 1. The CDR3 is 16 amino acids. This CDR3 is CASSLSSGRTYNEQFF. CDR3 nucleotides: TGTGCCAGCAGTTTATCTAGCGGGAGGACCTACAATGAGCAGTTCTTC.

The chain links TRBV13 to TRBJ1-6; no reliable D call. This CDR3 is built from 14 residues. V lost 5 bases and J 7 bases, leaving 12 bases between the germline ends. Germline V gene sequence: CDR1 PRHDT, CDR2 FYEKMQ (reference sequence). The CDR3 DNA is TGTGCCAGCAGCCCAAAGGCGGCAAATTCACCCCTCCACTTT. Its protein product is CASSPKAANSPLHF. The entire variable domain, with the rest obtained from reference TRBV13 and TRBJ1-6, is as follows: AAGVIQSPRHLIKEKRETATLKCYPIPRHDTVYWYQQGPGQDPQFLISFYEKMQSDKGSIPDRFSAQQFSDYHSELNMSSLELGDSALYFCASSPKAANSPLHFGNGTRLTVT.